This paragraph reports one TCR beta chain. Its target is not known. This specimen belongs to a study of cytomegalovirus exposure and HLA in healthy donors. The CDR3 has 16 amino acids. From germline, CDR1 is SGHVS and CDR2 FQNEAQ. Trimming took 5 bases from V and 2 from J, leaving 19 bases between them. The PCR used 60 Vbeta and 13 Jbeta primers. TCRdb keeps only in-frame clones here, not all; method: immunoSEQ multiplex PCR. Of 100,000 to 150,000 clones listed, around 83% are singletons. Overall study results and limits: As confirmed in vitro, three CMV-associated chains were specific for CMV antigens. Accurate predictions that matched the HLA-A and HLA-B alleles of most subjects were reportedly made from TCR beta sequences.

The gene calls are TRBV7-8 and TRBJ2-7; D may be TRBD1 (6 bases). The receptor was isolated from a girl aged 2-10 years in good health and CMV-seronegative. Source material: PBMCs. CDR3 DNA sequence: TGTGCCAGCAGCCCCCTCCGAGGGGACACAACCTACGAGCAGTACTTC. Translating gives CASSPLRGDTTYEQYF.